The clone carrying this T cell receptor (beta chain) showed up just a few times. TCRdb reprocessed the 5' RACE reads with MiXCR, giving one entry per CDR3 protein. Of around 530,000 distinct CDR3 sequences in the sample, about 16% were seen once. The sample belongs to a study of identical twins. Germline lookup yields CDR1 SQVTM and CDR2 ANQGSEA. This CDR3 region has 14 residues. Trimming at V came to 5 bases and at J to 1 base, leaving 4 bases not matched to a gene. This same sample was also taken into another study, of yellow fever vaccine responses in identical twins.

The sequence derives from a woman under 30 in good health. The source material was CD4+ T cells sorted from blood. The chain employs TRBV29-1 and TRBJ2-2; TRBD1 matches at 7 bases. The CDR3 sequence is CSVSGTENTGELFF. As DNA, the CDR3 is TGCAGCGTTTCTGGGACAGAGAACACCGGGGAGCTGTTTTTT.